Below, 4 T cell receptor beta chains from the same sample are listed, as sequenced in a study of T-cell memory formation after mild COVID-19. TCRdb passed the 5' RACE reads through MiXCR, listing each CDR3 protein once. The table has about 400,000 distinct CDR3 sequences, roughly a quarter seen once. What was sequenced was PBMCs or a T cell subset sorted from them (not recorded which). These TCRs come from an adult woman who had mild COVID-19 (a few samples of this study predate the infection). Cell type and time point are not known.

The sample holds a few counts of this clonotype. J is TRBJ2-7 and V is TRBV7-9; TRBD2 is a possible D gene (5 bases). Trimming left V 6 bases short and J 7 bases short, with 22 bases between. This CDR3 contains 15 residues. The germline gives CDR1 SEHNR, CDR2 FQNEAQ (reference sequence). This chain's CDR3 is CASSFSPRTEWEQYF. In DNA form, the CDR3 reads TGTGCCAGCAGTTTTAGCCCCCGGACTGAGTGGGAGCAGTACTTC.

This chain uses TRBV16 with TRBJ1-5; D is uncertain. Germline CDR1 and CDR2: KGHSY and FQNENV. The ends were cut back, 0 bases at V and 11 bases at J, with 17 bases in the middle. CDR3 length: 15 residues. The CDR3 region is CASSQSRTVNGAQHF. The CDR3 nucleotides are TGTGCCAGCAGCCAATCGAGAACGGTCAATGGGGCCCAGCATTTT.

The genes are TRBV7-3 and TRBJ2-5; 9 bases are a match to TRBD1. Trimming took 3 bases from V and 2 from J; bases not matched to a gene: 4. There are 15 residues in the CDR3. The germline CDR1 and CDR2 sequences are SGHTA and FQGTGA. CDR3 bases: TGTGCCAGCAGCTTGACAGGGGGGATGCAAGAGACCCAGTACTTC. Translated, it gives CASSLTGGMQETQYF.

The genes are TRBV7-9 and TRBJ2-1, with 11 bases aligning to TRBD1. Per germline, CDR1 SEHNR and CDR2 FQNEAQ (reference sequence). Losses at the gene ends were 8 bases for V and 8 bases for J; bases not matched to a gene: 8. CDR3 size: 14 residues. CDR3 DNA: TGTGCCAGCGGATGGACAGGGGGCTGGGATGAGCAGTTCTTC. Its translation is CASGWTGGWDEQFF.